The clone carrying this T cell receptor (beta chain) was found a few times. These data belong to a study of response to subunit inactivated influenza vaccine. V shed 8 bases and J shed 4 bases, with 17 bases lying between them. Germline V gene sequence: CDR1 MDHEN, CDR2 SYDVKM. The CDR3 is 15 residues long. One entry per CDR3 protein, called by TCRdb with MiXCR from the RT-PCR reads. The table has 450,000 to 600,000 distinct CDR3 sequences, more than 7% seen once. The TCR was taken from a man aged 45-69 years who received an inactivated influenza vaccine. The specimen comprised PBMCs from blood, sampled around 25 months after vaccination. The rearrangement joins TRBV28 to TRBJ1-4; D not certain. The chain's CDR3 is CASGLRQTSNEKLFF. CDR3 DNA: TGTGCCAGCGGCCTTCGCCAGACCAGTAATGAAAAACTGTTTTTT.